This is a list of T cell receptor beta chains from one sample in a study of beta chain features in type 1 diabetes. Some clones are missing from TCRdb's copy, which holds only in-frame ones; the method was immunoSEQ multiplex PCR. This sample has nearly 250,000 clones, with 68% found just once. The specimen sequenced was naive CD4+ T cells from blood. These TCRs come from a man aged 25-45 years in good health. CDR3s include the opening cysteine and the closing phenylalanine or tryptophan. A D gene is named only where the DNA matches it firmly. A row's size may be missing; if present it is once, few, many or a size class.

v_call: TRBV7-2; clone_size: .; d_call: .; j_call: TRBJ2-7; cdr3_nt: TGTGCCAGCAGGGCAGGGGGGAGCTCCTACGAGCAGTACTTC; cdr3_aa: CASRAGGSSYEQYF
v_call: TRBV29-1; clone_size: .; d_call: .; j_call: TRBJ1-1; cdr3_nt: TGCAGCGTTGAAAACGGAGGGAACACTGAAGCTTTCTTT; cdr3_aa: CSVENGGNTEAFF
v_call: TRBV4-1; clone_size: .; d_call: .; j_call: TRBJ2-3; cdr3_nt: TGCGCCAGCAGCCAGAGGGGGTATGGCACAGATACGCAGTATTTT; cdr3_aa: CASSQRGYGTDTQYF
v_call: TRBV29-1; clone_size: .; d_call: .; j_call: TRBJ2-7; cdr3_nt: TGCAGCGTTGATTGGGGAAACGAGCAGTACTTC; cdr3_aa: CSVDWGNEQYF
v_call: TRBV12-5; clone_size: .; d_call: .; j_call: TRBJ2-6; cdr3_nt: TGTGCTAGTCGAACCTCTGGGGCCAACGTCCTGACTTTC; cdr3_aa: CASRTSGANVLTF
v_call: TRBV30; clone_size: .; d_call: .; j_call: TRBJ2-5; cdr3_nt: TGTGCGAGGGCCACCGGGGAGACCCAGTACTTC; cdr3_aa: CARATGETQYF
v_call: TRBV4-3; clone_size: .; d_call: .; j_call: TRBJ2-5; cdr3_nt: TGCGCCAGCAGCCAAGAGGGTCATAGGGAAGAGACCCAGTACTTC; cdr3_aa: CASSQEGHREETQYF
v_call: TRBV30; clone_size: .; d_call: .; j_call: TRBJ2-5; cdr3_nt: TGTGCCTGGAGTAGTGCGGAGACCCAGTACTTC; cdr3_aa: CAWSSAETQYF
v_call: TRBV9; clone_size: few; d_call: TRBD2; j_call: TRBJ2-3; cdr3_nt: TGTGCCAGCAGCGTCCAGCGGGAGAGCTACACAGATACGCAGTATTTT; cdr3_aa: CASSVQRESYTDTQYF
v_call: TRBV7-9; clone_size: .; d_call: .; j_call: TRBJ1-5; cdr3_nt: TGTGCCAGCAGCTTAGGGGTACAGCCCCAGCATTTT; cdr3_aa: CASSLGVQPQHF
v_call: TRBV7-8; clone_size: few; d_call: .; j_call: TRBJ2-4; cdr3_nt: TGTGCCAGCAGCTTAGCTATGGTTTGGAACATTCAGTACTTC; cdr3_aa: CASSLAMVWNIQYF
v_call: TRBV29-1; clone_size: .; d_call: .; j_call: TRBJ1-5; cdr3_nt: TGCAGCGTTGGGGTGGACAGCAATCAGCCCCAGCATTTT; cdr3_aa: CSVGVDSNQPQHF
v_call: TRBV7-2; clone_size: .; d_call: .; j_call: TRBJ2-5; cdr3_nt: TGTGCCAGCAGCTTAGGTGCAGGGTTGGGGGAGACCCAGTACTTC; cdr3_aa: CASSLGAGLGETQYF
v_call: TRBV29-1; clone_size: once; d_call: TRBD1; j_call: TRBJ1-2; cdr3_nt: TGCAGCGTTGAAGAGGACAGGGAAGTCTTCTACACCTTC; cdr3_aa: CSVEEDREVFYTF
v_call: TRBV29-1; clone_size: .; d_call: .; j_call: TRBJ2-1; cdr3_nt: TGCAGCGTGGCATTCATCTCCTACAATGAGCAGTTCTTC; cdr3_aa: CSVAFISYNEQFF
v_call: TRBV11-2; clone_size: .; d_call: .; j_call: TRBJ2-1; cdr3_nt: TGTGCCAGCAGCGTAACGAGAAATGAGCAGTTCTTC; cdr3_aa: CASSVTRNEQFF
v_call: TRBV19; clone_size: .; d_call: .; j_call: TRBJ1-2; cdr3_nt: TGTGCCAGTAGTCCTACGGACGGCTTCAGCTACACCTTC; cdr3_aa: CASSPTDGFSYTF
v_call: TRBV5-6; clone_size: .; d_call: .; j_call: TRBJ2-1; cdr3_nt: TGTGCCAGCAGCTTGTCCATGGGGGCCTCCTACAATGAGCAGTTCTTC; cdr3_aa: CASSLSMGASYNEQFF
v_call: TRBV5-1; clone_size: once; d_call: .; j_call: TRBJ2-3; cdr3_nt: TGCGCCAGCGAGGAAAACCGCACAGATACGCAGTATTTT; cdr3_aa: CASEENRTDTQYF
v_call: TRBV10-3; clone_size: few; d_call: .; j_call: TRBJ2-7; cdr3_nt: TGTGCCATCAGCCGACAGGGAGGGAGCTACGAGCAGTACTTC; cdr3_aa: CAISRQGGSYEQYF
v_call: TRBV29-1; clone_size: .; d_call: .; j_call: TRBJ2-7; cdr3_nt: TGCAGCGTTGAAGACGGGATTTCCTACGAGCAGTACTTC; cdr3_aa: CSVEDGISYEQYF
v_call: TRBV7-2; clone_size: .; d_call: .; j_call: TRBJ2-1; cdr3_nt: TGTGCCAGCAGCTTACTAGCGTCCGCCTACAATGAGCAGTTCTTC; cdr3_aa: CASSLLASAYNEQFF
v_call: TRBV7-2; clone_size: .; d_call: TRBD1; j_call: TRBJ2-7; cdr3_nt: TGTGCCAGCAGCTCCGGACAGGGGGCTTACGAGCAGTACTTC; cdr3_aa: CASSSGQGAYEQYF
v_call: TRBV28; clone_size: .; d_call: TRBD2; j_call: TRBJ2-3; cdr3_nt: TGTGCCAGCACCAATTCACCGGGACTAGCTGAGACAGATACGCAGTATTTT; cdr3_aa: CASTNSPGLAETDTQYF
v_call: TRBV2; clone_size: .; d_call: .; j_call: TRBJ2-7; cdr3_nt: TGTGCCAGCAGCGGAAGAGGGTACGAGCAGTACTTC; cdr3_aa: CASSGRGYEQYF
v_call: TRBV5-4; clone_size: .; d_call: .; j_call: TRBJ1-1; cdr3_nt: TGTGCCAGCAGCCCGGGTTCAGGGTTTGAAGCTTTCTTT; cdr3_aa: CASSPGSGFEAFF
v_call: TRBV19; clone_size: .; d_call: .; j_call: TRBJ2-7; cdr3_nt: TGTGCCAGTAGTGCCCGTCCTAGCGAATACGAGCAGTACTTC; cdr3_aa: CASSARPSEYEQYF
v_call: TRBV14; clone_size: .; d_call: .; j_call: TRBJ2-5; cdr3_nt: TGTGCCAGCAGCCAAGCATGGGAGACCCAGTACTTC; cdr3_aa: CASSQAWETQYF
v_call: TRBV7-2; clone_size: .; d_call: .; j_call: TRBJ2-3; cdr3_nt: TGTGCCAGCAGCTTTAGGGGAGATACGCAGTATTTT; cdr3_aa: CASSFRGDTQYF
v_call: TRBV7-2; clone_size: .; d_call: TRBD2; j_call: TRBJ2-3; cdr3_nt: TGTGCCAGCAGTCCCCTAGCGGGGGTACGCGATACGCAGTATTTT; cdr3_aa: CASSPLAGVRDTQYF
v_call: TRBV27; clone_size: .; d_call: .; j_call: TRBJ1-1; cdr3_nt: TGTGCCAGCGGGTCTTCGGGAACTGAAGCTTTCTTT; cdr3_aa: CASGSSGTEAFF
v_call: TRBV5-4; clone_size: .; d_call: .; j_call: TRBJ2-3; cdr3_nt: TGTGCCAGCAGCTTGTCTGGGACCACAGATACGCAGTATTTT; cdr3_aa: CASSLSGTTDTQYF
v_call: TRBV2; clone_size: .; d_call: .; j_call: TRBJ2-6; cdr3_nt: TGTGCCAGCAGTGGGGGCGGGGCCAACGTCCTGACTTTC; cdr3_aa: CASSGGGANVLTF
v_call: TRBV4-3; clone_size: .; d_call: TRBD2; j_call: TRBJ2-1; cdr3_nt: TGCGCCAGCAGCCAAGATATGGGACTAGCGAATGAGCAGTTCTTC; cdr3_aa: CASSQDMGLANEQFF
v_call: TRBV29-1; clone_size: few; d_call: .; j_call: TRBJ2-3; cdr3_nt: TGCAGCGTTTCGCGTCAGTATTTCACAGATACGCAGTATTTT; cdr3_aa: CSVSRQYFTDTQYF
v_call: TRBV10-3; clone_size: .; d_call: .; j_call: TRBJ2-5; cdr3_nt: TGTGCCATCAGGGGAGAAATGGAGACCCAGTACTTC; cdr3_aa: CAIRGEMETQYF